The 10 T cell receptor beta chains below come from one sample, sequenced in a study of cytomegalovirus exposure and HLA in healthy donors. The assay was immunoSEQ multiplex PCR, and TCRdb's table has in-frame clones only and misses some. The sample shows approximately 230,000 clones, about 90% of them seen only once. Specimen: PBMCs. Source of these receptors: a man aged 18 to 30 in good health and CMV-seropositive.

The chain links TRBV7-9 to TRBJ1-3, with D maybe TRBD1 (5 bases). Germline V gene lookup returns CDR1 SEHNR and CDR2 FQNEAQ (reference sequence). The V end lost 2 bases, the J end lost 2 bases, and 10 bases lay between the germline ends. The CDR3 runs 15 residues. The CDR3 DNA is TGTGCCAGCAGCTTAAAGGGAGGGGCTGGAAACACCATATATTTT. This codes for CASSLKGGAGNTIYF. The full variable domain, its missing parts supplied by reference TRBV7-9 and TRBJ1-3, is DTGVSQNPRHKITKRGQNVTFRCDPISEHNRLYWYRQTLGQGPEFLTYFQNEAQLEKSRLLSDRFSAERPKGSFSTLEIQRTEQGDSAMYLCASSLKGGAGNTIYFGEGSWLTVV.

The chain joins TRBV15 to TRBJ2-7; D possibly corresponds to TRBD1 (5 bases). The V and J ends lost 1 base and 5 bases respectively, with 15 bases between them. CDR1 and CDR2 from the germline V gene are LNHNV and YYDKDF (reference sequence). This CDR3 is built from 15 residues. This CDR3 is CATSRGGAYIDEQYF. The CDR3 coding sequence is TGTGCCACCAGCAGAGGTGGGGCCTATATCGACGAGCAGTACTTC.

The genes are TRBV20-1 and TRBJ1-2; a weak D match, TRBD1 (5 bases). CDR1 is DFQATT and CDR2 is SNEGSKA in the germline V gene (reference sequence). This CDR3 is built from 11 residues. V lost 7 bases and J lost 8, with 14 bases in between. The CDR3 coding sequence is TGCAGTGTTACGAGGGGAGGAGGCTACACCTTC. This translates into CSVTRGGGYTF.

The chain links TRBV28 to TRBJ2-5; D not resolved. The CDR3 sequence is 11 residues long. Trimming removed 6 bases at V and 3 bases at J, with 5 bases between. The V gene's germline CDR1 is MDHEN and CDR2 SYDVKM. CDR3 nucleotide sequence: TGTGCCAGCAGGAGTAAAGAGACCCAGTACTTC. Protein product: CASRSKETQYF.

As for this clone: The sample carries other DNA sequences with the same CDR3. The J gene is TRBJ2-7, the V gene TRBV6-1; D is unclear. Per germline, CDR1 MNHNS and CDR2 SASEGT. This CDR3 has 13 amino acids. Trimming pared 2 bases from V and 4 bases from J, leaving 9 bases between. The CDR3 loop is CASSERAPYEQYF. The CDR3 nucleotides are TGTGCCAGCAGTGAAAGGGCCCCATACGAGCAGTACTTC.

The chain employs TRBV7-2 and TRBJ2-7; D may correspond to TRBD1 or TRBD2 (7 bases each). From germline, CDR1 is SGHTA and CDR2 FQGNSA. V was cut by 4 bases and J by 2 bases, with 15 bases left in between. This CDR3 is 15 amino acids long. DNA for the CDR3: TGTGCCAGCAGCTCAGGGGGGGAGTGGCCCTACGAGCAGTACTTC. Protein product: CASSSGGEWPYEQYF.

The chain carries TRBV6-5 and TRBJ2-2; D is ambiguous. Trimming pared 5 bases from V and 5 bases from J, leaving 6 bases between. The CDR3 consists of 12 residues. Germline-derived CDR1 and CDR2 are MNHEY and SVGAGI. CDR3 sequence: CASSPATGELFF. The CDR3 nucleotides read TGTGCCAGCAGTCCTGCGACCGGGGAGCTGTTTTTT.

The chain is built from TRBV2 and TRBJ1-1; unclear D gene. The CDR3 consists of 13 residues. V was trimmed by 2 bases and J by 2 bases, leaving 6 bases between them. Germline V gene data show CDR1 as SNHLY and CDR2 as FYNNEI. Here the CDR3 reads CASSERANTEAFF. For the CDR3, the DNA is TGTGCCAGCAGTGAAAGGGCAAACACTGAAGCTTTCTTT.

This chain connects TRBV15 to TRBJ2-5, with no clear D. Trimming cost V 2 bases and J 5 bases, with 12 bases left between them. The CDR3 spans 14 residues. Per the germline V gene, CDR1 is LNHNV and CDR2 is YYDKDF (reference sequence). The CDR3 region has the DNA TGTGCCACCAGCAGAATTTGGGGTCCGGAGACCCAGTACTTC. It encodes CATSRIWGPETQYF.

The chain joins TRBV23-1 to TRBJ1-2; TRBD1 is a possible D gene (5 bases). TRBV23-1 is an ORF, with its function uncertain. Trimming removed 8 bases at V and 7 bases at J, with 23 bases between. The CDR3 is 15 amino acids. CDR3 amino acids: CASSSGDLPTGGYTF. DNA of the CDR3: TGCGCCAGCTCGAGTGGGGATCTCCCAACAGGTGGCTACACCTTC.